The rows below give T cell receptor beta chains drawn from one sample of a study of shared clonotypes between healthy human individuals. Measured with immunoSEQ multiplex PCR; TCRdb has only the in-frame clones, and not every one. The data hold under 2,500,000 clones, with almost 96% observed a single time. Sequenced sample: naive CD4+ T cells sorted from blood. These receptors all stem from a young man in good health. The CDR3 runs from the conserved cysteine through the conserved F or W. Each record gives: V gene, clone size, D gene, J gene, CDR3 protein, CDR3 DNA. D genes are given only for firm matches. Not all rows give a size; the values are once, few, many and, for expanded clones, a class.

TRBV25-1	-	TRBD1	TRBJ2-7	CASSGQPGTGGREQYF	TGTGCCAGCAGTGGGCAACCCGGGACAGGGGGCCGCGAGCAGTACTTC
TRBV5-1	-	-	TRBJ1-5	CASKRQYSNQPQHF	TGCGCCAGCAAGAGGCAGTATAGCAATCAGCCCCAGCATTTT
TRBV18	once	-	TRBJ1-4	CASSSSLTGYEKLFF	TGTGCCAGCTCCTCTTCCCTGACGGGGTATGAAAAACTGTTTTTT
TRBV15	-	-	TRBJ1-4	CATSRVGGAHEKLFF	TGTGCCACCAGCAGAGTTGGAGGGGCGCACGAAAAACTGTTTTTT
TRBV27	-	-	TRBJ1-6	CASGGRVGSRLHF	TGTGCCTCTGGAGGGCGGGTCGGGTCGCGCCTCCACTTT
TRBV7-8	-	TRBD1	TRBJ1-5	CASSNAGTGNQPQHF	TGTGCCAGCAGCAACGCCGGGACAGGGAATCAGCCCCAGCATTTT
TRBV21-1	-	-	TRBJ2-7	CASSNTGQGSSYEQYF	TGTGCCAGCAGCAACACGGGACAGGGGTCCTCCTACGAGCAGTACTTC
TRBV7-9	-	TRBD2	TRBJ2-7	CASSPRTSGRVTYEQYF	TGTGCCAGCAGCCCCCGAACTAGCGGCAGGGTAACCTACGAGCAGTACTTC
TRBV11-2	-	-	TRBJ1-4	CASSHGQLRDLFF	TGTGCCAGCAGCCATGGACAGCTTCGGGATTTGTTTTTT
TRBV2	-	-	TRBJ1-3	CASSEQAGGATIYF	TGTGCCAGCAGTGAGCAGGCGGGTGGGGCCACCATATATTTT
TRBV9	-	-	TRBJ2-2	CASSVAGSSNTGELFF	TGTGCCAGCAGCGTAGCCGGGAGCTCGAACACCGGGGAGCTGTTTTTT
TRBV6-1	-	TRBD1	TRBJ2-5	CASTRGRGETQYF	TGTGCCAGCACCAGGGGGCGAGGAGAGACCCAGTACTTC
TRBV15	-	TRBD1	TRBJ1-5	CATNGDRADSNQPQHF	TGTGCCACCAACGGAGACAGGGCGGATAGCAATCAGCCCCAGCATTTT
TRBV7-8	-	TRBD1	TRBJ1-5	CASSTDRAPPHNQPQHF	TGTGCCAGCAGCACCGACAGGGCCCCCCCACACAATCAGCCCCAGCATTTT